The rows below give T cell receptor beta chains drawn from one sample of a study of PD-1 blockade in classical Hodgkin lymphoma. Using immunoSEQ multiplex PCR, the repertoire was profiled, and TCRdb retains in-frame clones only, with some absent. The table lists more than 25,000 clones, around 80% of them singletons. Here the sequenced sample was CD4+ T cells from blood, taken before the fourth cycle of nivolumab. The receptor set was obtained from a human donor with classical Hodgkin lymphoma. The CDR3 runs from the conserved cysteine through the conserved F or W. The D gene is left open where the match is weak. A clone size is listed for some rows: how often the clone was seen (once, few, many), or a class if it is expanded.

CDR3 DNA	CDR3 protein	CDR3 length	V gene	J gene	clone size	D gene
TGCGCCAGCAGCTCCACAGGATTCAGGGGGGCAGATACGCAGTATTTT	CASSSTGFRGADTQYF	16	TRBV5-1	TRBJ2-3	.	.
TGTGCCAGCTCACCACTGGCGCTGACAGGCAGCGGAGCACAAGAGACCCAGTACTTC	CASSPLALTGSGAQETQYF	19	TRBV18	TRBJ2-5	.	.
TGCGCCAGCAGTGGAGGACAGGGCTGGGCAGATACGCAGTATTTT	CASSGGQGWADTQYF	15	TRBV10-1	TRBJ2-3	once	TRBD1
TGCGCCAGCACCAAGGGACAGGAAGGAGAGACCCAGTACTTC	CASTKGQEGETQYF	14	TRBV5-1	TRBJ2-5	.	TRBD1
TGTGCCAGCAGCTTGGCGGGCACCAGCGGGGAGCTGTTTTTT	CASSLAGTSGELFF	14	TRBV5-6	TRBJ2-2	.	.
TGTGCCAGCAGCATAGGACGTAGCACAGATACGCAGTATTTT	CASSIGRSTDTQYF	14	TRBV7-9	TRBJ2-3	.	.
TGTGCCAGCAGCCCGACCGACAGGACTCATCAGCCCCAGCATTTT	CASSPTDRTHQPQHF	15	TRBV6-5	TRBJ1-5	.	.
TGTGCCAGCAGCGCTTTTAGCGGGGGGCACCCTGATACGCAGTATTTT	CASSAFSGGHPDTQYF	16	TRBV9	TRBJ2-3	.	TRBD2
TGCGCCAGCAGCCAAGGAAGAGAGACAGGGTATTTTGCTAATTCACCCCTCCACTTT	CASSQGRETGYFANSPLHF	19	TRBV4-1	TRBJ1-6	.	TRBD1
TGCGCCAGCAGCCCAACCGGGACTAGCTCAGATACGCAGTATTTT	CASSPTGTSSDTQYF	15	TRBV5-1	TRBJ2-3	.	TRBD2
TGCGCCAGCAGCTTGCCCGAGGGACTAAGCACAGATACGCAGTATTTT	CASSLPEGLSTDTQYF	16	TRBV5-1	TRBJ2-3	.	TRBD2
TGCGCCAGCAGCCACCAAGGGGCTAATGAAAAACTGTTTTTT	CASSHQGANEKLFF	14	TRBV5-1	TRBJ1-4	.	.
TGCGCCAGCAGCTTCGGGACAGCGAACACTGAAGCTTTCTTT	CASSFGTANTEAFF	14	TRBV5-1	TRBJ1-1	.	TRBD1
TGTGCCAGCAGACCCGGGACAGCGAATCAGCCCCAGCATTTT	CASRPGTANQPQHF	14	TRBV6-5	TRBJ1-5	.	TRBD1
TGTGCCAGCAGTTACGTGGGGGGAGGGGGCACTGAAGCTTTCTTT	CASSYVGGGGTEAFF	15	TRBV6-5	TRBJ1-1	.	.
TGCGCCAGCAGCATAAGGACCATGAACACTGAAGCTTTCTTT	CASSIRTMNTEAFF	14	TRBV5-1	TRBJ1-1	.	.
TGCGCCAGCAGCTTGGGGACTAGCAGCTACAATGAGCAGTTCTTC	CASSLGTSSYNEQFF	15	TRBV5-1	TRBJ2-1	.	TRBD2
TGTGCCAGCAGCTTAGTTGAGTACGAGCAGTACTTC	CASSLVEYEQYF	12	TRBV7-9	TRBJ2-7	.	.
TGTGCCAGCAGCGTAGCTGCAGGGAACTATGGCTACACCTTC	CASSVAAGNYGYTF	14	TRBV9	TRBJ1-2	.	.
TGCGCCAGCAGCCAAGGGGGGTACACGGGGAACACTGAAGCTTTCTTT	CASSQGGYTGNTEAFF	16	TRBV4-1	TRBJ1-1	few	.
TGTGCCAGCAGTCCGTACAGGGGGATTAGGGGCTACACCTTC	CASSPYRGIRGYTF	14	TRBV27	TRBJ1-2	.	TRBD1
TGTGCCAGCAGCTTGGGACAGCAACTTAATGAAAAACTGTTTTTT	CASSLGQQLNEKLFF	15	TRBV7-9	TRBJ1-4	.	TRBD1
TGTGCCAGCAGCTTCTCTGACACTGAAGCTTTCTTT	CASSFSDTEAFF	12	TRBV7-9	TRBJ1-1	.	.
TGTGCCTGGAGTGTACTTCGCCCCTCGCCCCACAACAACTATGGCTACACCTTC	CAWSVLRPSPHNNYGYTF	18	TRBV30	TRBJ1-2	.	.
TGTGCCAGCAGTTATGAGGGGGAGATCTGGTTCTTC	CASSYEGEIWFF	12	TRBV6-5	TRBJ2-1	.	.
TGCGCCAGCAGCTTTGGCAGCGGGGGATATGAGCAGTTCTTC	CASSFGSGGYEQFF	14	TRBV5-1	TRBJ2-1	.	TRBD2
TGTGCCAGCAGCCCGAGGCCCTCTGAAGCTTTCTTT	CASSPRPSEAFF	12	TRBV7-9	TRBJ1-1	.	.
TGCGCCAGCAGCACGAATCCACAGGTGAACACTGAAGCTTTCTTT	CASSTNPQVNTEAFF	15	TRBV5-1	TRBJ1-1	.	.
TGCGCCAGCAGCTTGCCCACAGATACGCAGTATTTT	CASSLPTDTQYF	12	TRBV5-1	TRBJ2-3	.	.
TGTGCCAGCAGTCCCAGAGGACCAGACTACGAGCAGTACTTC	CASSPRGPDYEQYF	14	TRBV6-5	TRBJ2-7	.	.
TGCGCCAGCAGCCAGACCGGGGGACCCTACGAGCAGTACTTC	CASSQTGGPYEQYF	14	TRBV5-1	TRBJ2-7	.	.
TGTGCCAGCGGCTCTGGGGCCTACAATGAGCAGTTCTTC	CASGSGAYNEQFF	13	TRBV6-6	TRBJ2-1	.	.
TGTGCCAGTAGTGGGGGACGTGAAGCTTTCTTT	CASSGGREAFF	11	TRBV19	TRBJ1-1	.	.
TGTGCCAGCAGCTTACTGGGGCCGGTGGATACGCAGTATTTT	CASSLLGPVDTQYF	14	TRBV7-9	TRBJ2-3	.	.
TGTGCCAGCAGAGAGACTAACGGGGGGGGAGAGACCCAGTACTTC	CASRETNGGGETQYF	15	TRBV28	TRBJ2-5	.	TRBD2
TGTGCCTGGCAGACTCACTCCTACGAGCAGTACTTC	CAWQTHSYEQYF	12	TRBV30	TRBJ2-7	once	.
TGTGCCAGCAGTTTAATCCAGGGCGGGGGGGTCTACGAGCAGTACTTC	CASSLIQGGGVYEQYF	16	TRBV28	TRBJ2-7	.	TRBD2